This T cell receptor (beta chain) was observed in a study of blood T cell repertoires in COVID-19. In the study overall: Some COVID-19 samples were acute and others convalescent; all came from the United States, Italy and Spain. The analysed material was cDNA or gDNA that came from T cells, B-cell-depleted T cells, or PBMCs.

Method: immunoSEQ multiplex PCR; TCRdb's copy keeps in-frame clones and lacks some. The profile shows some 300,000 clones, 90% of them singletons. One Seattle source followed patients from active infection through their disease course. CDR3 length: 13 amino acids. Trimming pared 6 bases from V and 3 bases from J, leaving 10 bases between. Per the germline V gene, CDR1 is MNHNY and CDR2 is SVGAGI (reference sequence). The chain uses TRBV6-6 and TRBJ2-3; D gene ambiguous. This clonotype was sampled from a middle-aged woman with COVID-19, enrolled during active disease. The specimen was peripheral blood. The CDR3 reads CASRRGRTDTQYF. In DNA, the CDR3 is TGTGCCAGCAGGAGAGGCCGGACAGATACGCAGTATTTT.